A selection of T cell receptor beta chains follows, all from one sample in a study of T cell responses to AZD1222 COVID-19 vaccine. The repertoire was sequenced with immunoSEQ multiplex PCR; TCRdb's copy has only in-frame clones and lacks some. The repertoire holds about 180,000 clones, with 88% as singletons. The starting material was peripheral blood, obtained on day 0 of AZD1222 vaccination. The receptor source for this set is an adult in good health. The conserved cysteine and the conserved F or W are not part of the CDR3 here. The D gene is left open where the match is weak.

j_call | v_call | d_call | cdr3_aa
TRBJ1-1 | TRBV30 | . | AWRGLGREAF
TRBJ2-5 | TRBV28 | TRBD1 | ASRIDRGLIVTQY
TRBJ1-5 | TRBV10-3 | . | AISEGFNQPQH
TRBJ2-7 | TRBV5-5 | TRBD1 | ASSFGGQGSQY
TRBJ2-7 | TRBV4-3 | . | ASSQRATGSEQY
TRBJ2-1 | TRBV2 | . | ASARTLYNEQF
TRBJ1-5 | TRBV4-2 | . | ASSQEGGPNQPQH
TRBJ2-2 | TRBV10-3 | . | AISEERVGTGELF
TRBJ2-7 | TRBV6-5 | . | ASISTVYEQY
TRBJ1-3 | TRBV2 | . | ASSELGVSGNTIY
TRBJ1-1 | TRBV5-1 | . | ASSLGPRGVEVHTEAF
TRBJ2-1 | TRBV5-4 | TRBD2 | ASSPRTSGLNEQF